The 8 T cell receptor beta chains below were found in one sample sequenced in a study of blood T cell repertoires in COVID-19. Method: immunoSEQ multiplex PCR; TCRdb's copy keeps in-frame clones and lacks some. The data hold approximately 120,000 clones, with about four fifths observed a single time. Sequenced: peripheral blood. The receptors here all came from a man in his thirties or forties with COVID-19, enrolled during active disease.

The chain uses TRBV28 and TRBJ2-3; 10 nucleotides align to TRBD2. V lost 2 bases to trimming and J lost 2 bases; unmatched junction nucleotides: 4. The CDR3 has 16 amino acids. CDR1 and CDR2 (germline): MDHEN, SYDVKM. This CDR3 is CASSLVAGGTTDTQYF. The DNA for the CDR3 is TGTGCCAGCAGTTTAGTAGCGGGGGGTACCACAGATACGCAGTATTTT.

The rearrangement links TRBV30 to TRBJ2-7; the match to TRBD1 covers 8 bases. The CDR3 sequence is 14 residues long. V was pared by 0 bases and J by 7 bases, with 8 bases of the junction left unmatched. Germline V gene data show CDR1 as GTSNPN and CDR2 as SVGIG (reference sequence). The CDR3 DNA follows: TGTGCCTGGAGTGTACTTGGGCAGGGGGCTGAGCAGTACTTC. Protein sequence: CAWSVLGQGAEQYF.

The V call is TRBV10-3, the J call TRBJ2-4, with 7 bases that match TRBD1. This CDR3 is built from 15 residues. Germline V gene lookup returns CDR1 ENHRY and CDR2 SYGVKD. V shed 3 bases, J shed 1 base, and the junction held 3 bases outside the gene matches. The CDR3 sequence: CAISDSTGAKNIQYF. The CDR3 nucleotides are TGTGCCATCAGTGACTCGACAGGGGCCAAAAACATTCAGTACTTC.

This clone has just a few counts. The V and J genes are TRBV6-5 and TRBJ1-2; 8 bases are shared with TRBD1. Germline loops: CDR1 MNHEY, CDR2 SVGAGI. The CDR3 totals 14 residues. V shed 7 bases, J shed 2 bases, and the junction held 6 bases outside the gene matches. CDR3 residues: CASTPGQANYGYTF. CDR3 nucleotides: TGTGCCAGCACCCCGGGACAGGCGAACTATGGCTACACCTTC.

Only one count was recorded for this clone. The CDR3 nucleotides read TGTGCCAGCAGCTCAGCGGGACAGGGGGGTGAAAAACTGTTTTTT. Its protein product is CASSSAGQGGEKLFF. This chain uses TRBV9 with TRBJ1-4; TRBD1 matches at 11 bases. With V trimmed by 4 bases and J by 7 bases, 6 bases remained unmatched. Germline CDR1 is SGDLS and CDR2 is YYNGEE. This CDR3 spans 15 amino acids.

This chain connects TRBV28 to TRBJ1-2; no clear D. V lost 2 bases and J lost 3, with 10 bases in between. CDR3 length equals 14 residues. The germline V gene encodes CDR1 MDHEN and CDR2 SYDVKM. DNA of the CDR3: TGTGCCAGCAGTTTAAGGCAGGTCCACTATGGCTACACCTTC. Translated: CASSLRQVHYGYTF.

The V call is TRBV24-1, the J call TRBJ1-4; D unclear. Trimming took off 2 bases at V and 8 bases at J, with 8 bases between the two ends. The CDR3 has 13 amino acids. Per the germline V gene, CDR1 is KGHDR and CDR2 is SFDVKD. The CDR3 coding sequence is TGTGCCACCAGTGATTCTCTCCAGGAAAAACTGTTTTTT. It specifies CATSDSLQEKLFF.

The chain links TRBV5-1 to TRBJ2-7; TRBD1 might be the D (6 bases). The CDR3 covers 14 residues. Germline lookup yields CDR1 SGHRS and CDR2 YFSETQ. V was shortened by 0 bases and J by 3 bases, with 10 bases between the two germline ends. DNA for the CDR3: TGCGCCAGCAGCTTGGAGGACAGATACTACGAGCAGTACTTC. Its protein product is CASSLEDRYYEQYF.